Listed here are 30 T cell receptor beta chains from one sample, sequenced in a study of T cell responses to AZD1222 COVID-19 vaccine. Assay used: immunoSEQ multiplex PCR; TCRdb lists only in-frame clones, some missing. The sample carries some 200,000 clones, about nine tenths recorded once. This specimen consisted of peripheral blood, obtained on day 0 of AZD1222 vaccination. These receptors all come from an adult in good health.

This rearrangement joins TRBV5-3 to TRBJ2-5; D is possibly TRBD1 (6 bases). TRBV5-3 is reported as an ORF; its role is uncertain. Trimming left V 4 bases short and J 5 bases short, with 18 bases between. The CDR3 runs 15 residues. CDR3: CARSPGGGQAETQYF. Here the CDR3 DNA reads TGTGCCAGAAGCCCTGGGGGCGGCCAGGCGGAGACCCAGTACTTC.

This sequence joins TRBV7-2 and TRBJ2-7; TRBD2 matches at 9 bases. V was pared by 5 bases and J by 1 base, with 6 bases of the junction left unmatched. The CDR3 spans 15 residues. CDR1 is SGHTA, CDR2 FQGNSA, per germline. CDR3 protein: CASSQRTSVSYEQYF. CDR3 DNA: TGTGCCAGCAGCCAACGGACTAGCGTTTCCTACGAGCAGTACTTC.

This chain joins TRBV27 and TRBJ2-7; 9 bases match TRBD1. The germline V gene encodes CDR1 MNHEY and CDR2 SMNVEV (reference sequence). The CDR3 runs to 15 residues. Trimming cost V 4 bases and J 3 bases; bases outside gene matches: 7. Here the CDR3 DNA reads TGTGCCAGCAGTTCACAGGGGGCCCGGGTCTACGAGCAGTACTTC. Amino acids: CASSSQGARVYEQYF.

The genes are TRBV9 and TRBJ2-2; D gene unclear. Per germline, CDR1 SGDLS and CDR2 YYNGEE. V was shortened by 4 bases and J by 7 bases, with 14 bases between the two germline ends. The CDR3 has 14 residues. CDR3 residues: CASSQYLGVGELFF. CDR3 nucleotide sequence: TGTGCCAGCAGCCAATATCTTGGGGTCGGGGAGCTGTTTTTT.

CDR3 in amino acids: CASSLAGRGPANTGELFF. The CDR3 bases are TGCGCCAGCAGCTTGGCCGGTAGGGGACCGGCGAACACCGGGGAGCTGTTTTTT. The gene calls are TRBV5-1 and TRBJ2-2, with D possibly being TRBD1 or TRBD2 (5 bases each). The CDR3 consists of 18 residues. Germline V CDR1 and CDR2: SGHRS, YFSETQ. Trimming left V 0 bases short and J 0 bases short, with 15 bases between.

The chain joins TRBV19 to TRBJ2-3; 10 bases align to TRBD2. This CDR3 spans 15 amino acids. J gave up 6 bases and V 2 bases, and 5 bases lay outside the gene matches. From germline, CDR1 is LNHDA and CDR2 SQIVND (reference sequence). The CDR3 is CASSISSGGFDTQYF. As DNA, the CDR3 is TGTGCCAGTAGTATAAGTAGCGGGGGGTTTGATACGCAGTATTTT.

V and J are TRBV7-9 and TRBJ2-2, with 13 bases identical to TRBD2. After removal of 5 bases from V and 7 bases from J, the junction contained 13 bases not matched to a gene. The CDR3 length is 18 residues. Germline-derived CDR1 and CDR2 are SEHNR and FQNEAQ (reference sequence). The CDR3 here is CASSPHQLAGGRGGELFF. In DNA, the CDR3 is TGTGCCAGCAGCCCCCACCAACTAGCGGGGGGGCGAGGCGGGGAGCTGTTTTTT. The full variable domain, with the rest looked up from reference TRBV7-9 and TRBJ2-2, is DTGVSQNPRHKITKRGQNVTFRCDPISEHNRLYWYRQTLGQGPEFLTYFQNEAQLEKSRLLSDRFSAERPKGSFSTLEIQRTEQGDSAMYLCASSPHQLAGGRGGELFFGEGSRLTVL.

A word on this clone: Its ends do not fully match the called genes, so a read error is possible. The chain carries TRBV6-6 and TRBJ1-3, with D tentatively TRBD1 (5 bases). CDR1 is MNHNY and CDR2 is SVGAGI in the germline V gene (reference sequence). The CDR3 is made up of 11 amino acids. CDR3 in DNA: TGTGCCAGCAGTTACAAACGACAGTTCTCCTTT. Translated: CASSYKRQFSF.

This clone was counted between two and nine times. DNA of the CDR3: TGTGCCAGCAGTGAGTTCAGGGGCAATCAGCCCCAGCATTTT. This codes for CASSEFRGNQPQHF. The rearrangement uses TRBV2 and TRBJ1-5; D possibly corresponds to TRBD1 (5 bases). V was shortened by 3 bases and J by 2 bases, with 8 bases between the two germline ends. The CDR3 covers 14 residues. Germline lookup yields CDR1 SNHLY and CDR2 FYNNEI.

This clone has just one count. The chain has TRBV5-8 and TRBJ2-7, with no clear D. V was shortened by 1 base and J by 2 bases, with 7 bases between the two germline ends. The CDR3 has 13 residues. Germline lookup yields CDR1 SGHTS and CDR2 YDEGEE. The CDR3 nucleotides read TGTGCCAGCAGCTTGAGCTTACCCTACGAGCAGTACTTC. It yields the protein CASSLSLPYEQYF.

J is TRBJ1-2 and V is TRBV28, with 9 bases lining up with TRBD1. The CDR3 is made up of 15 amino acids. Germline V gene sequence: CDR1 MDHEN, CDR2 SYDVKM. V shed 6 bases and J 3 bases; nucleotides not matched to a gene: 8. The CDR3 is CASSRPRQGDYGYTF. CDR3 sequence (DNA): TGTGCCAGCAGCCGACCCCGACAGGGGGACTATGGCTACACCTTC.

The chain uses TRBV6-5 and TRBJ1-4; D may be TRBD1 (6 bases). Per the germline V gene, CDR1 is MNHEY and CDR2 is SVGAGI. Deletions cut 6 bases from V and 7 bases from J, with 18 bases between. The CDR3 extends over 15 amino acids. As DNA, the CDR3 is TGTGCCAGCAGGAAAGCGGAGGGGGTCGCTGAAAAACTGTTTTTT. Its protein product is CASRKAEGVAEKLFF.

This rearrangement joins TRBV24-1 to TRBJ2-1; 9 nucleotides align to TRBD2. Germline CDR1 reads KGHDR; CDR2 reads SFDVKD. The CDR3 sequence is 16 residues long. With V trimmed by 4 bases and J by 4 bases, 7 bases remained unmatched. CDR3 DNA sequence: TGTGCCACCAGTGAGGGAGCGGGGGGCCTTTACAATGAGCAGTTCTTC. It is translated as CATSEGAGGLYNEQFF.

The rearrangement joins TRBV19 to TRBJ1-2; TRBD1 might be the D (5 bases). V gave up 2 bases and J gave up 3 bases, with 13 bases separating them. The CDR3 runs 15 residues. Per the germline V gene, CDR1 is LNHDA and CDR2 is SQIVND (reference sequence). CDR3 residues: CASSIFIRGDYGYTF. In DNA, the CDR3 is TGTGCCAGTAGTATATTCATCCGGGGCGACTATGGCTACACCTTC.

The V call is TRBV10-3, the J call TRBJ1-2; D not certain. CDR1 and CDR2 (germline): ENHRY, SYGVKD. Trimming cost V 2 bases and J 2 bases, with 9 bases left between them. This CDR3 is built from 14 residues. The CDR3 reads CAISEAPGNYGYTF. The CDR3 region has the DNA TGTGCCATCAGTGAGGCACCGGGAAACTATGGCTACACCTTC.

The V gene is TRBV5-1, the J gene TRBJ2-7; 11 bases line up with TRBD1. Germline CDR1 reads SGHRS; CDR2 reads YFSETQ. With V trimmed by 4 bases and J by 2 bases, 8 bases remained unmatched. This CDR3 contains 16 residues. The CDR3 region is CASSMGTGQGAYEQYF. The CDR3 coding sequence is TGCGCCAGCAGCATGGGAACGGGACAGGGGGCCTACGAGCAGTACTTC.

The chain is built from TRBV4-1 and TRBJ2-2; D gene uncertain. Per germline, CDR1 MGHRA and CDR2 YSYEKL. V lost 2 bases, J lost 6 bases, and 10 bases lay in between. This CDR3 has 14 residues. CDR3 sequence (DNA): TGCGCCAGCAGCCAAAACCAAGTTCCCGGGGAGCTGTTTTTT. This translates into CASSQNQVPGELFF.

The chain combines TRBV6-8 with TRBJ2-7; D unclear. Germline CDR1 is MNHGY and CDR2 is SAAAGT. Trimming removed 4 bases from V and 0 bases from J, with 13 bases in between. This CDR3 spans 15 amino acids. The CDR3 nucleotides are TGTGCCAGCAGTTTTGGGCAGCCTCTCTCCTACGAGCAGTACTTC. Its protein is CASSFGQPLSYEQYF.

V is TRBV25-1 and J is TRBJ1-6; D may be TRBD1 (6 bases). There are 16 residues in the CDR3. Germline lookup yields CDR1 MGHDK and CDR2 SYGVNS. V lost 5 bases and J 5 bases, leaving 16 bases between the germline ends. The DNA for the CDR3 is TGTGCCAGCAGTTCACCCAGACAGGCCAATAATTCACCCCTCCACTTT. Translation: CASSSPRQANNSPLHF.

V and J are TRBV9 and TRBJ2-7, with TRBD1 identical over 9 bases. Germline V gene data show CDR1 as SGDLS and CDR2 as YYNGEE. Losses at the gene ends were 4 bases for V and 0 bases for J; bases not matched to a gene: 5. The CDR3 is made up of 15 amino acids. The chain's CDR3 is CASSPRDRVSYEQYF. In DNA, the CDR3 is TGTGCCAGCAGCCCCCGGGACAGGGTCTCCTACGAGCAGTACTTC.

Written as DNA, the CDR3 is TGTGCCAGCAGTCCTAGCGTAAACACCGGGGAGCTGTTTTTT. This sequence encodes CASSPSVNTGELFF. The chain employs TRBV6-6 and TRBJ2-2; possibly TRBD2 for D (6 bases). V lost 5 bases to trimming and J lost 2 bases, with 9 bases between them. Germline CDR1 and CDR2: MNHNY and SVGAGI (reference sequence). The CDR3 contains 14 residues.

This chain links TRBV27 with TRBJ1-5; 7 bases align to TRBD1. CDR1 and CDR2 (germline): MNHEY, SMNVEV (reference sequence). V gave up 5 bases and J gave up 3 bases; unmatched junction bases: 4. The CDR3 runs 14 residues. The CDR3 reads CASSNRGDNQPQHF. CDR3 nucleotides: TGTGCCAGCAGTAACAGGGGTGACAATCAGCCCCAGCATTTT.

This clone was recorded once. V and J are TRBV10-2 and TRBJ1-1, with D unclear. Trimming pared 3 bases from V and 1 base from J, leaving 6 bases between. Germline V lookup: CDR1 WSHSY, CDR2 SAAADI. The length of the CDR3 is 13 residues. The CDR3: CASSDGWNTEAFF. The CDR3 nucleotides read TGCGCCAGCAGTGACGGGTGGAACACTGAAGCTTTCTTT.

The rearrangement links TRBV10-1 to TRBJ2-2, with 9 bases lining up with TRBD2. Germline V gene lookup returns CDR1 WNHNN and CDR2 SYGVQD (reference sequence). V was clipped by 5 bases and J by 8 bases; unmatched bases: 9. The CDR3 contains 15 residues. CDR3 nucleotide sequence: TGCGCCAGCAGTTCTCAATCGGGACTAGCAGGGGAGCTGTTTTTT. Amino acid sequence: CASSSQSGLAGELFF.

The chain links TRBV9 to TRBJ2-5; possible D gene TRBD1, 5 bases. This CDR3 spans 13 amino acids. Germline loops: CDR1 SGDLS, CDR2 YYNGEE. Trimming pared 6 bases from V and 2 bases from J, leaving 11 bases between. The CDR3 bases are TGTGCCAGCACCCCAGGGATACAAGAGACCCAGTACTTC. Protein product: CASTPGIQETQYF.

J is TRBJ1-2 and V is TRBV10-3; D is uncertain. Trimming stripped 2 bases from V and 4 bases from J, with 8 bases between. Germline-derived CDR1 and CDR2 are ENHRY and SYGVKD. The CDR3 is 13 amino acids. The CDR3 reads CAISEVLSYGYTF. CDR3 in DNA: TGTGCCATCAGTGAGGTCCTTTCCTATGGCTACACCTTC.

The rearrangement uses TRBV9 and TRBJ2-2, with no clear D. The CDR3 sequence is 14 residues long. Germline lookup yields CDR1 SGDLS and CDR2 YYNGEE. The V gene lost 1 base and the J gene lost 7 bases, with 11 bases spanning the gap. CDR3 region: CASSVISQDGELFF. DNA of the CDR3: TGTGCCAGCAGCGTAATATCCCAGGACGGGGAGCTGTTTTTT.

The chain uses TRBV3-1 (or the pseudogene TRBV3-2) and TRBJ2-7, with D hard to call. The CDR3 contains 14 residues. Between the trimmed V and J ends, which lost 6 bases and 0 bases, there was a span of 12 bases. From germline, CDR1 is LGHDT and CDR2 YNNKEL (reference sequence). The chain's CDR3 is CASSNGHGSYEQYF. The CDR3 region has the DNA TGTGCCAGCAGTAACGGCCACGGCTCCTACGAGCAGTACTTC.

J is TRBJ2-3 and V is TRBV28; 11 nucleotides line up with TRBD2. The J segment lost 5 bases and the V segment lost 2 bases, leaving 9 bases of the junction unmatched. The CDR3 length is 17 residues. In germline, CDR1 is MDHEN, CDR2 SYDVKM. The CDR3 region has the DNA TGTGCCAGCAGTTTAGGGTTACTAGCGGGAGTTGGAGATACGCAGTATTTT. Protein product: CASSLGLLAGVGDTQYF.

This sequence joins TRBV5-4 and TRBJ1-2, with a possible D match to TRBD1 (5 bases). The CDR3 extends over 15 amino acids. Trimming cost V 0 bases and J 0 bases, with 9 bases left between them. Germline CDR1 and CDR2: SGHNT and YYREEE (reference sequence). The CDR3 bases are TGTGCCAGCAGCTTGGGGGACCCAGCTAACTATGGCTACACCTTC. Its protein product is CASSLGDPANYGYTF.